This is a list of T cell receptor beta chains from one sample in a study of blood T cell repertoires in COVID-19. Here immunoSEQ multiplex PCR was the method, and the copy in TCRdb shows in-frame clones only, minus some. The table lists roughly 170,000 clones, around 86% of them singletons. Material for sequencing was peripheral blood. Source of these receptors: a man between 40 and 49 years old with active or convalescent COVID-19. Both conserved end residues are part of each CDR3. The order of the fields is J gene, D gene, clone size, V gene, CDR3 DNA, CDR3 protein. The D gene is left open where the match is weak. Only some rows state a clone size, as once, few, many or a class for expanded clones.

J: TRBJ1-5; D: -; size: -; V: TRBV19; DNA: TGTGCCAGTAACCTACAGGGCTCCAATCAGCCCCAGCATTTT; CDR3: CASNLQGSNQPQHF
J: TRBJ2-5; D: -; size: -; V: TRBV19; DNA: TGTGCCAGTAGTTTCCAAGGGGAAGAGACCCAGTACTTC; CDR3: CASSFQGEETQYF
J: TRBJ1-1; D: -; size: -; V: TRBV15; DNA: TGTGCCACCAGCAGAGATTCACAGGACCTGTGGAACACTGAAGCTTTCTTT; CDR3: CATSRDSQDLWNTEAFF
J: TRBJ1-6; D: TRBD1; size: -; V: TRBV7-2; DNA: TGTGCCAGCACCGTTACAGGGGTAGTTTCACCCCTCCACTTT; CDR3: CASTVTGVVSPLHF
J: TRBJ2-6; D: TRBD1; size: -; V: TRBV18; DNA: TGTGCCAGCTCGAGACAGGGGGAATACTCTGGGGCCAACGTCCTGACTTTC; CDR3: CASSRQGEYSGANVLTF
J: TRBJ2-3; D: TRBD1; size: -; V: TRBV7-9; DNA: TGTGCCAGCAGCTTTGCTGACAGGGCGGTAGATACGCAGTATTTT; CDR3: CASSFADRAVDTQYF
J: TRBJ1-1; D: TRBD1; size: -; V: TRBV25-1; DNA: TGTGCCAGCAGTGAGATCGGGCGGACAGGGGTGAACACTGAAGCTTTCTTT; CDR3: CASSEIGRTGVNTEAFF
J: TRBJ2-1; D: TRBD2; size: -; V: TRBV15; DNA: TGTGCCACCAGCAGAGTCCGGGCGGGGGGAGGTGAGCAGTTCTTC; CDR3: CATSRVRAGGGEQFF
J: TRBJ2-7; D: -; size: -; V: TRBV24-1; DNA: TGTGCCACGGGAGACGGTCACTCCTACGAGCAGTACTTC; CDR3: CATGDGHSYEQYF
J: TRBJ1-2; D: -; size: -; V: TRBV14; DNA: TGTGCCAGCAGCCCCCGGCAGGACTATGGCTACACCTTC; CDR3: CASSPRQDYGYTF
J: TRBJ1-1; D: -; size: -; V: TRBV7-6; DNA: TGTGCCAGCAGCCTGGACAGTCGAGAAGCTTTCTTT; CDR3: CASSLDSREAFF
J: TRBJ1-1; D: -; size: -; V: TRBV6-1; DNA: TGTGCCAGCAGTGAAGGGGGCCCTAATATGAACACTGAAGCTTTCTTT; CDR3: CASSEGGPNMNTEAFF
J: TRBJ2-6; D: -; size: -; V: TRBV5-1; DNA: TGCGCCAGCAGCCGGGTTGGCTCTGGGGCCAACGTCCTGACTTTC; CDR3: CASSRVGSGANVLTF
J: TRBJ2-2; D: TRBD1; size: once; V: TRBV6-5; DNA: TGTGCCAGCAGGGGGGGACAGGTCACCGGGGAGCTGTTTTTT; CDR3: CASRGGQVTGELFF
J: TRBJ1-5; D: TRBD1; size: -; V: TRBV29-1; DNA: TGCAGCGTTTTAGAGACAGGGGATCAGCCCCAGCATTTT; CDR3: CSVLETGDQPQHF
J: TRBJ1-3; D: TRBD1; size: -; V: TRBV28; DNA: TGTGCCAGCAGTTTTAGGACCGGGACAGGGAATCATTTT; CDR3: CASSFRTGTGNHF
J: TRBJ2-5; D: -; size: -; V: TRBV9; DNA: TGTGCCAGCAGCGACCCGCGAGAGACCCAGTACTTC; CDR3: CASSDPRETQYF
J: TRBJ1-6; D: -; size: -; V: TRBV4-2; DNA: TGTGCCAGCAGCCAAGATACGGGAACAGGGCGCCGATCACCCCTCCACTTT; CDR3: CASSQDTGTGRRSPLHF
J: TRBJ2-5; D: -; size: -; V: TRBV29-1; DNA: TGCAGCGTTGAAGATCGTCAGCGGATGGAGACCCAGTACTTC; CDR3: CSVEDRQRMETQYF
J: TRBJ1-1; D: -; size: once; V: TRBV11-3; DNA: TGTGCCAGCAGCTTAGAGTCTTCCGGTGTAGCTTTCTTT; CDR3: CASSLESSGVAFF
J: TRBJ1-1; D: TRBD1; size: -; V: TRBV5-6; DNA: TGTGCCAGCAGCACCGGGACAGAAACTGAAGCTTTCTTT; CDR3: CASSTGTETEAFF
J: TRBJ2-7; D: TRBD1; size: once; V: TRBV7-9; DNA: TGTGCCGGCAGCTCCCCGGGACAGGGAAGCCACGAGCAGTACTTC; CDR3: CAGSSPGQGSHEQYF
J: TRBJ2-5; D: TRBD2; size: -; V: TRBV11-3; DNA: TGTGCCAGCAGCCCCCCCGGCGGGGGGCCTGAGACCCAGTACTTC; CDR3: CASSPPGGGPETQYF
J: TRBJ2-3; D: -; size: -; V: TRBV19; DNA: TGTGCCAGTAGTATACAGGGCTCAGATACGCAGTATTTT; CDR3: CASSIQGSDTQYF
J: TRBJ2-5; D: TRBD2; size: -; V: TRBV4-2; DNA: TGTGCCAGCAGCCAAGTGGGCGGACTAGGAGGAGAGACCCAGTACTTC; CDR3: CASSQVGGLGGETQYF
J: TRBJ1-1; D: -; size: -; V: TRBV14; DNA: TGTGCCAGCAGCCAAGATCGGGGGGGTGAAGCTTTCTTT; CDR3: CASSQDRGGEAFF
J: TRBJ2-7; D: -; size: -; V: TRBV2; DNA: TGTGCCAGCAGTACCCAGGGGTACGAGCAGTACTTC; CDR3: CASSTQGYEQYF
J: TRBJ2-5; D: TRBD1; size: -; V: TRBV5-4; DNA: TGTGCCAGCAGCTTAACAGGGGATTCGGAGACCCAGTACTTC; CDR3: CASSLTGDSETQYF
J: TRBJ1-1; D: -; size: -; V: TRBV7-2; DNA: TGTGCCAGCAGCGCCGAACAGGGATCTATTACTGAAGCTTTCTTT; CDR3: CASSAEQGSITEAFF
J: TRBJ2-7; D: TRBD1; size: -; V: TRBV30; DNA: TGTGCCTGGGCCTCGACAGGGGATGTGAAGGACTTC; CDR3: CAWASTGDVKDF
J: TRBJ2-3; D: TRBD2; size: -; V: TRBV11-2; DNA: TGTGCCAGCAGCTTACTTTTGGGACTAGTGACAGATACGCAGTATTTT; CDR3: CASSLLLGLVTDTQYF
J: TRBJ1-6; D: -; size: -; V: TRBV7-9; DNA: TGTGCCAGCAGCTCCCGGAGGGATTCACCCCTCCACTTT; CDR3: CASSSRRDSPLHF
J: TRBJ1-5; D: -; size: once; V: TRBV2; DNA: TGTGCCAGCAGTGAGAGGACGGGGAACAATCAGCCCCAGCATTTT; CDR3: CASSERTGNNQPQHF
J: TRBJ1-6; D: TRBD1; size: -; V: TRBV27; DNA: TGTGCCAGCAGTCATGACAGGGGTAGTTCACCCCTCCACTTT; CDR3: CASSHDRGSSPLHF
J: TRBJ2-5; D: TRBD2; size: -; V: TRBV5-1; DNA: TGCGCCAGCAGCGCCGGGACTAGGGCAGAGACCCAGTACTTC; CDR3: CASSAGTRAETQYF
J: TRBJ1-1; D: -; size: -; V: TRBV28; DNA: TGTGCCAGCAGTTTACTTAGGGGAAGGTCTGAAGCTTTCTTT; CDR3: CASSLLRGRSEAFF
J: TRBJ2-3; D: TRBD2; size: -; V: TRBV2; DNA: TGTGCCAGCAGTGGGGCTAGCGGGGGGGCCGCAGATACGCAGTATTTT; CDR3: CASSGASGGAADTQYF
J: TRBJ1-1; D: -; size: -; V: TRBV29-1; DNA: TGCAGCGTTGCCACAGAGAACACTGAAGCTTTCTTT; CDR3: CSVATENTEAFF
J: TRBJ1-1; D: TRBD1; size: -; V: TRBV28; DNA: TGTGCCAGCAGTTCCCCCTTTAGGGGGCGAAATGGAAACACTGAAGCTTTCTTT; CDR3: CASSSPFRGRNGNTEAFF
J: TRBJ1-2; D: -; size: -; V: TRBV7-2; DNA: TGTGCCAGCAGCTTATCGGTCAGGGAAGTCTATGGCTACACCTTC; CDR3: CASSLSVREVYGYTF
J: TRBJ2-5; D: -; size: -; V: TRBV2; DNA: TGTGCCAGCACGACAGAAGAGACCCAGTACTTC; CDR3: CASTTEETQYF
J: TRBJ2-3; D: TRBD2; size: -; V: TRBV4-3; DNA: TGCGCCAGCAGCCAAGTTCGGGGAGGGGACTTCTACACAGATACGCAGTATTTT; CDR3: CASSQVRGGDFYTDTQYF
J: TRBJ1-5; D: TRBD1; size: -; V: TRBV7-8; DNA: TGTGCCAGCAGCCACAGACGGACAGGGAACAATCAGCCCCAGCATTTT; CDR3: CASSHRRTGNNQPQHF